This TCR beta chain was recorded in a study of T-cell reconstitution after alpha-beta-depleted transplantation in children. Study-wide findings and caveats: Most T-cell counts and diversity one year after the transplant came from T cells that were newly produced. Expanded graft clones numbering several hundred reportedly gave rise to alpha-beta T cells about two months after transplant.

Unique molecular identifiers featured in how the TCRbeta library was prepared. One entry per CDR3 protein results from TCRdb running MiXCR on the PCR reads. The sample has fewer than 550,000 distinct CDR3 sequences; over 9.5% are singletons. This clonotype was recorded at least ten times. Its target is not known. The TCR was taken from a child aged 2-15 years with inherited bone marrow failure, due to receive a stem cell transplant. Sequenced material: PBMCs, taken before TCRalphabeta/CD19-depleted stem cell transplant.

The CDR3 loop reads CASSSGLADTDTQYF. DNA for the CDR3: TGCGCCAGCAGCTCCGGACTAGCAGATACAGATACGCAGTATTTT. The chain has TRBV5-1 and TRBJ2-3; TRBD2 matches at 8 bases. The germline V gene encodes CDR1 SGHRS and CDR2 YFSETQ. This CDR3 has 15 residues. The V and J ends lost 3 bases and 3 bases, in that order; junction bases with no gene match: 6.